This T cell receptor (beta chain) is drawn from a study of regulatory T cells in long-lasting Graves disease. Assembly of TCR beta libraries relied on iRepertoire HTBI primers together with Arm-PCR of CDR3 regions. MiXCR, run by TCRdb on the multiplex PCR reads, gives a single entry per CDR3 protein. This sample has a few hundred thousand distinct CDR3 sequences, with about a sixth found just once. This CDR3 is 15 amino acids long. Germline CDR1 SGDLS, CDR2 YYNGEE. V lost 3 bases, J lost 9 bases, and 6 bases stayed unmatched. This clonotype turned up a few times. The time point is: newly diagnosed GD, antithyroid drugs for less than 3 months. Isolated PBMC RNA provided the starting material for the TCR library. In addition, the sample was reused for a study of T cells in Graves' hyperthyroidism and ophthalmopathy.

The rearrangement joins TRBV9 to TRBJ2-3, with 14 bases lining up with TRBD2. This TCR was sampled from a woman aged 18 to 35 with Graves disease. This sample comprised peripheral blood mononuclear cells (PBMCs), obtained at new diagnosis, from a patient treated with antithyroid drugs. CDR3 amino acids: CASSETSGRAGTQYF. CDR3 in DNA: TGTGCCAGCAGCGAGACTAGCGGGAGGGCCGGCACGCAGTATTTT. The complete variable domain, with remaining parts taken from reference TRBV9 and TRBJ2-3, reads DSGVTQTPKHLITATGQRVTLRCSPRSGDLSVYWYQQSLDQGLQFLIQYYNGEERAKGNILERFSAQQFPDLHSELNLSSLELGDSALYFCASSETSGRAGTQYFGPGTRLTVL.